This T cell receptor (beta chain) was recorded in a study of T cells in Graves' hyperthyroidism and ophthalmopathy. Study as a whole: Staff took peripheral blood when the initial diagnosis was made, before any treatment began. Findings of the study overall: Blood also contained most expanded thyroid clonotypes above 0.001.

The CDR3 has 16 amino acids. Between the trimmed V and J ends, which lost 0 bases and 3 bases, there was a span of 12 bases. Germline CDR1 reads SGDLS; CDR2 reads YYNGEE. With duration under 3 months, ophthalmopathy was active: Clinical Activity Score at least 3, NOSPECS at least 4. Clinical symptoms, serum thyroxine, TRAb, thyroid ultrasound and orbital computed tomography informed diagnoses. Amplified TCR beta CDR3 regions derived from RNA transcripts. HTBI primers drove first-round RT-PCR of the TCR CDR3. TCRdb redid the calling of the multiplex PCR reads with MiXCR, one entry per CDR3 protein. The top ten clones hold about 45% of a sample with 500,000 to 600,000 distinct CDR3 sequences, just under 20% of them seen once. A word on this clonotype: Its antigen is currently unknown.

The chain carries TRBV9 and TRBJ1-4; D perhaps matches TRBD1 (6 bases). The sample consisted of blood. This TCR was recovered from a man aged 35 to 55 with Graves' ophthalmopathy. CDR3 bases: TGTGCCAGCAGCGTAGAGGGGGGGGAGGCTAATGAAAAACTGTTTTTT. Protein product: CASSVEGGEANEKLFF.